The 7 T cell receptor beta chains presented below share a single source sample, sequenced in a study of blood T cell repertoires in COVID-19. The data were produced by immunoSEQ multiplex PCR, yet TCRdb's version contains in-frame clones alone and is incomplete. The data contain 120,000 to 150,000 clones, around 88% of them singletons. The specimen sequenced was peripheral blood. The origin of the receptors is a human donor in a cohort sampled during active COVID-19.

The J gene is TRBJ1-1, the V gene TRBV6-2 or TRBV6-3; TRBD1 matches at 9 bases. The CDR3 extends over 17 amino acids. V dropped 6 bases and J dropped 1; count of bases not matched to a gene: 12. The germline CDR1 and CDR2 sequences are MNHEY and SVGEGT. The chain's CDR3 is CASSLPLPGQGNTEAFF. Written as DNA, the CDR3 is TGTGCCAGCAGCCTCCCCCTTCCGGGACAGGGGAACACTGAAGCTTTCTTT.

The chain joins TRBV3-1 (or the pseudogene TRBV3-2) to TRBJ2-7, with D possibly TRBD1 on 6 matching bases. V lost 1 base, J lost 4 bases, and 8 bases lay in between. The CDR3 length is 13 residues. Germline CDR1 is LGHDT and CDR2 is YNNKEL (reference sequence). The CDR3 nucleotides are TGTGCCAGCAGCCAAGCTGGACAGTACGAGCAGTACTTC. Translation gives CASSQAGQYEQYF.

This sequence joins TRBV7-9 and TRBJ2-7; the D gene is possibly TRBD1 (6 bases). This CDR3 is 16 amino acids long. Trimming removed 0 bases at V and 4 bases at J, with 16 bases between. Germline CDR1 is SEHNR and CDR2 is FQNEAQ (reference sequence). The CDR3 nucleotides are TGTGCCAGCAGCTTAGCGTGGACAGCTGAACGGTACGAGCAGTACTTC. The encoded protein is CASSLAWTAERYEQYF. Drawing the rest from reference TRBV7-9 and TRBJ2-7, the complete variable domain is DTGVSQNPRHKITKRGQNVTFRCDPISEHNRLYWYRQTLGQGPEFLTYFQNEAQLEKSRLLSDRFSAERPKGSFSTLEIQRTEQGDSAMYLCASSLAWTAERYEQYFGPGTRLTVT.

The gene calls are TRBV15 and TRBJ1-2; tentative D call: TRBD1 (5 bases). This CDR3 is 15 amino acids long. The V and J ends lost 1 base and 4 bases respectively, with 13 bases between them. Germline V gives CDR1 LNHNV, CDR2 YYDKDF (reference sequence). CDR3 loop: CATSRGGGTIYGYTF. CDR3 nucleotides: TGTGCCACCAGCAGAGGGGGGGGGACTATCTATGGCTACACCTTC.

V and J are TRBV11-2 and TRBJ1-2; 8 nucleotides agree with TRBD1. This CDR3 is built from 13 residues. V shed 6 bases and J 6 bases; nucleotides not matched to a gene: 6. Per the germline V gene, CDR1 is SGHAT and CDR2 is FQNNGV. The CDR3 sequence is CASSSTGGDGYTF. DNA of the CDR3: TGTGCCAGCAGTTCTACAGGGGGTGATGGCTACACCTTC. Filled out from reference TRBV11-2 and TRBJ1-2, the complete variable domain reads EAGVAQSPRYKIIEKRQSVAFWCNPISGHATLYWYQQILGQGPKLLIQFQNNGVVDDSQLPKDRFSAERLKGVDSTLKIQPAKLEDSAVYLCASSSTGGDGYTFGSGTRLTVV.

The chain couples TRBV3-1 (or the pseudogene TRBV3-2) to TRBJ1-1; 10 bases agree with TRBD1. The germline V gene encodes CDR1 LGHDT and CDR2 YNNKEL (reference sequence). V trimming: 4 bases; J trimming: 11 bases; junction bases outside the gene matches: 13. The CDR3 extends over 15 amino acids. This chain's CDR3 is CASSPGDRGLVLAFF. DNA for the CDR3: TGTGCCAGCAGCCCTGGGGACAGGGGTTTAGTTTTGGCTTTCTTT.

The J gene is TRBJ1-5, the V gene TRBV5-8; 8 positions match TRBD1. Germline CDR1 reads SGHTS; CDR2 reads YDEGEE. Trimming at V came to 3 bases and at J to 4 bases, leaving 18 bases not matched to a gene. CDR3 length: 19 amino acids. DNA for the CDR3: TGTGCCAGCAGCTACACCGGGACAGGTCTCAGTAATCGGAATCAGCCCCAGCATTTT. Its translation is CASSYTGTGLSNRNQPQHF.